This T cell receptor beta chain stems from a study of T-cell reconstitution after alpha-beta-depleted transplantation in children. Study-wide findings and caveats: Alpha-beta T cells present about two months after transplant were reported to originate from several hundred expanded graft clones. T-cell numbers and diversity one year post-transplant derived largely from freshly generated T cells.

This CDR3 has 15 residues. Germline CDR1 SQVTM, CDR2 ANQGSEA. Deletions cut 1 base from V and 0 bases from J, with 13 bases between. This clonotype appeared a few times. The target antigen is unknown. Construction of the TCRbeta library involved unique molecular identifiers. TCRdb itself ran the PCR reads through MiXCR, one entry per CDR3 protein. The sample shows 250,000 to 350,000 distinct CDR3 sequences, around 25% of them seen only once. The sequences come from PBMCs, mostly from graft donor cells, collected 180 days after TCRalphabeta/CD19-depleted stem cell transplant. This sequence originates from a male patient aged 5 to 17 who had a stem cell transplant for acute lymphoblastic leukemia, so the T cells may come from the graft donor. The chain recombines TRBV29-1 with TRBJ2-7; no reliable D call. The CDR3 sequence: CSVEAANKYSYEQYF. DNA of the CDR3: TGCAGCGTTGAAGCAGCGAACAAGTACTCCTACGAGCAGTACTTC.